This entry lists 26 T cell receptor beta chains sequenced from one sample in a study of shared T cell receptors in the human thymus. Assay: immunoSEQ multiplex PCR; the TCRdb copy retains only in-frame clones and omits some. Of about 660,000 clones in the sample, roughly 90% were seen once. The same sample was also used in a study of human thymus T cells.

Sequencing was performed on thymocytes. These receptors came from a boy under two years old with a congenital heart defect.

As DNA, the CDR3 is TGCGCCAGCAGCTTTTATTTACAAGAGACCCAGTACTTC. It translates to CASSFYLQETQYF. The chain combines TRBV5-1 with TRBJ2-5; D is undetermined. Trimming took 2 bases from V and 2 from J, leaving 7 bases between them. This CDR3 comprises 13 residues. Germline V gene sequence: CDR1 SGHRS, CDR2 YFSETQ.

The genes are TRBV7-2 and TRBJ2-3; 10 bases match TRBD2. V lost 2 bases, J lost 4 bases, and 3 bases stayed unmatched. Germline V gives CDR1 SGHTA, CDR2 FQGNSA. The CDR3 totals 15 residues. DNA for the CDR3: TGTGCCAGCAGCTTACTAGCGGGAGTTCCAGATACGCAGTATTTT. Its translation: CASSLLAGVPDTQYF.

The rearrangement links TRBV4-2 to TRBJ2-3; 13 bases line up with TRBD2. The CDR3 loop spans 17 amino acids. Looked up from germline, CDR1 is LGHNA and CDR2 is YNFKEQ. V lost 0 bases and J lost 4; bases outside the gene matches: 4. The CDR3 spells CASSQDSGLAGSDTQYF. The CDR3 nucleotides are TGTGCCAGCAGCCAAGATTCGGGACTAGCGGGATCAGATACGCAGTATTTT.

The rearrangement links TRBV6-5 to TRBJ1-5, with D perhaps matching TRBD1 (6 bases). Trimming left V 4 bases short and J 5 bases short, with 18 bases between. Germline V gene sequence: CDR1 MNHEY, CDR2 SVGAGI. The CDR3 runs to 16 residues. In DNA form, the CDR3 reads TGTGCCAGCAGTTCCCCCGCGGCCAGGGGAGATCAGCCCCAGCATTTT. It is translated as CASSSPAARGDQPQHF.

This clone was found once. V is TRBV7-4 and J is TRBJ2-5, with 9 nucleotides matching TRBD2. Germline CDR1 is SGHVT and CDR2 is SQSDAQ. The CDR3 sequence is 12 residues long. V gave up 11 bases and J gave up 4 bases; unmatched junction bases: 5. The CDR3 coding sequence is TGTGCCGACGGGACTAGCACAGAGACCCAGTACTTC. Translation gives CADGTSTETQYF.

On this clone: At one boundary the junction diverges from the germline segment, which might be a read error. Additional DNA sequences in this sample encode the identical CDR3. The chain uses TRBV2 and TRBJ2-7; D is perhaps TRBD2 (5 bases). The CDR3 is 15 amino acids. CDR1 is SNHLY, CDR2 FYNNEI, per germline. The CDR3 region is CASRVPDWNSYEQYF. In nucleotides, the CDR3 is TGTGCCAGCAGAGTACCGGACTGGAACTCCTATGAGCAGTACTTC.

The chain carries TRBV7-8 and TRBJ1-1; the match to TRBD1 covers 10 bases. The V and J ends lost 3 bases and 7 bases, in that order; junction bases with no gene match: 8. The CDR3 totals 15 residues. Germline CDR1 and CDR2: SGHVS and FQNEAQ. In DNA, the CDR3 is TGTGCCAGCAGCTTCCACGACAGGGGGCCGAATGAAGCTTTCTTT. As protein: CASSFHDRGPNEAFF.

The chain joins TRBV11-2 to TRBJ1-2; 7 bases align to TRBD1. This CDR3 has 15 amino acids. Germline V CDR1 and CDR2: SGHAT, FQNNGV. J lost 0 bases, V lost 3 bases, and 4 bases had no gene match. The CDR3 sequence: CASSFRQGANYGYTF. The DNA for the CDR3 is TGTGCCAGCAGCTTCCGACAGGGAGCTAACTATGGCTACACCTTC.

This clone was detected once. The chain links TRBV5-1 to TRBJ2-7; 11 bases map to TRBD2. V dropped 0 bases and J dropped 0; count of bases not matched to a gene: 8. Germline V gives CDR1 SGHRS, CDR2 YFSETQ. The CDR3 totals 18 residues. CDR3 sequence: CASSLAGTSGSSSYEQYF. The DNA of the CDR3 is TGCGCCAGCAGCTTGGCCGGGACTAGCGGCTCTAGCTCCTACGAGCAGTACTTC.

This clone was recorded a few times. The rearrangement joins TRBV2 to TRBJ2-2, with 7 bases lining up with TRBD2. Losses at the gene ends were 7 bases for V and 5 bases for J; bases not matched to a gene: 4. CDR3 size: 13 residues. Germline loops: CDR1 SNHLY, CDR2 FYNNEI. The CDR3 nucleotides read TGTGCCAGCACCCTGGGGGGGACCGGGGAGCTGTTTTTT. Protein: CASTLGGTGELFF. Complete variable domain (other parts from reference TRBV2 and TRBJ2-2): EPEVTQTPSHQVTQMGQEVILRCVPISNHLYFYWYRQILGQKVEFLVSFYNNEISEKSEIFDDQFSVERPDGSNFTLKIRSTKLEDSAMYFCASTLGGTGELFFGEGSRLTVL.

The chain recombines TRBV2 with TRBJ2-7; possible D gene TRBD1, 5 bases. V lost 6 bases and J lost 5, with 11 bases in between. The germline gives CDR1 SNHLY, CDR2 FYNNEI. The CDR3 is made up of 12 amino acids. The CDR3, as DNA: TGTGCCAGCAGGGTAGCAGGGAACGAGCAGTACTTC. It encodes CASRVAGNEQYF.

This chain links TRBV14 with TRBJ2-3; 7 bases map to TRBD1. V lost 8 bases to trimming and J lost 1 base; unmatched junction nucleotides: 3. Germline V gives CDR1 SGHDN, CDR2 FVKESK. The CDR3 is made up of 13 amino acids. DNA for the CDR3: TGTGCCAGCCGGGACAGCTGCACAGATACGCAGTATTTT. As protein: CASRDSCTDTQYF.

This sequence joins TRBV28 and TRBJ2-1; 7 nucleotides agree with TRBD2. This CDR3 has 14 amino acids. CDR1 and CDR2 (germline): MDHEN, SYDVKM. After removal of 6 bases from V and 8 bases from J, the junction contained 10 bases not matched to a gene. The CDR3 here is CASRRRGGFYEQFF. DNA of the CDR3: TGTGCCAGCAGACGAAGGGGAGGGTTCTATGAGCAGTTCTTC.

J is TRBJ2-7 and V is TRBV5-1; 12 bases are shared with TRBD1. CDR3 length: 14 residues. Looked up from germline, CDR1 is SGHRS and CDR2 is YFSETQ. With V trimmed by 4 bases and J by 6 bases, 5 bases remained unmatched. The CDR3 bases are TGCGCCAGCAGCCCCCGGGACAGGGGGCCCGAGCAGTACTTC. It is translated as CASSPRDRGPEQYF.

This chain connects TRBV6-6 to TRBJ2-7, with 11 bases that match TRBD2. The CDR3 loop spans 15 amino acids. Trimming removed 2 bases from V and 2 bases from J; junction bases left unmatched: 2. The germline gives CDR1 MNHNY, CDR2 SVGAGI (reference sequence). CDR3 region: CASSYGTSGTYEQYF. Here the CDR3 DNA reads TGTGCCAGCAGTTACGGGACTAGCGGAACCTACGAGCAGTACTTC.

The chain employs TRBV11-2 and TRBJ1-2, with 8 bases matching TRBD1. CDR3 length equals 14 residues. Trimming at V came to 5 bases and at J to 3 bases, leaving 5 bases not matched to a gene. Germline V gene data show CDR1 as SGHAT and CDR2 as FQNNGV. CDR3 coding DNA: TGTGCCAGCAGCAAAACGACAGGGGACTATGGCTACACCTTC. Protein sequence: CASSKTTGDYGYTF.

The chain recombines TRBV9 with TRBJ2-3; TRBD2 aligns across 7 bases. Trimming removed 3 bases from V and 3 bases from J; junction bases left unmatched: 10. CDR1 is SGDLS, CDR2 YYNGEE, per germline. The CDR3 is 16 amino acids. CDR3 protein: CASSGASGEETDTQYF. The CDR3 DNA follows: TGTGCCAGCAGCGGGGCTAGCGGCGAGGAGACAGATACGCAGTATTTT.

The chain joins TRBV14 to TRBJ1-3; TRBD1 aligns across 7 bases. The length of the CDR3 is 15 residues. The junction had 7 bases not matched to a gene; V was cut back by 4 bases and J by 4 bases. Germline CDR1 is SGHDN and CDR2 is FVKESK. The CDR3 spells CASSPKGAEGNTIYF. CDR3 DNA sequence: TGTGCCAGCAGCCCCAAGGGGGCAGAAGGAAACACCATATATTTT.

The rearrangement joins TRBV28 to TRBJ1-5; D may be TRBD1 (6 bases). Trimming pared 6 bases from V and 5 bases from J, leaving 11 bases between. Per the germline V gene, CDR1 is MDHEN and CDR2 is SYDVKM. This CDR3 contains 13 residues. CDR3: CASRQGLHQPQHF. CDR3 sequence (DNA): TGTGCCAGCAGACAGGGCCTTCATCAGCCCCAGCATTTT.

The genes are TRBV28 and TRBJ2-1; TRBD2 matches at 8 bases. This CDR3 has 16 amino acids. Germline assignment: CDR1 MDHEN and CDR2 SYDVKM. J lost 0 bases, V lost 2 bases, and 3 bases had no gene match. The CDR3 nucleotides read TGTGCCAGCAGTTTAGTACTAGCGGACTCCTACAATGAGCAGTTCTTC. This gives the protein CASSLVLADSYNEQFF.

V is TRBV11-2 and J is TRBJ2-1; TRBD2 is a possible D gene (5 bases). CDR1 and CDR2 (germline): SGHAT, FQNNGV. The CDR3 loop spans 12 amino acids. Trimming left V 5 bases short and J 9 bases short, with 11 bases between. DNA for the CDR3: TGTGCCAGCAGCCCCGGACTGTCTGAGCAGTTCTTC. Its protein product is CASSPGLSEQFF.

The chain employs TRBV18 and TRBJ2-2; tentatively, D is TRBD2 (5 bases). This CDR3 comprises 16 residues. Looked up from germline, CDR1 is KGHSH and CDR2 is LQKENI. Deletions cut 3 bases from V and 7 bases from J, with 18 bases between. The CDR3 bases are TGTGCCAGCTCACCCGTGGGGAGAAGAAGCGACGGGGAGCTGTTTTTT. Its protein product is CASSPVGRRSDGELFF.

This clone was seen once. This CDR3 is CASSQWGAQYF. CDR3 nucleotides: TGTGCCAGCAGTCAGTGGGGGGCCCAGTACTTC. The V gene is TRBV27, the J gene TRBJ2-5, with D perhaps TRBD2 (6 bases). Germline assignment: CDR1 MNHEY and CDR2 SMNVEV (reference sequence). V was shortened by 5 bases and J by 9 bases, with 10 bases between the two germline ends. The CDR3 is 11 residues long.

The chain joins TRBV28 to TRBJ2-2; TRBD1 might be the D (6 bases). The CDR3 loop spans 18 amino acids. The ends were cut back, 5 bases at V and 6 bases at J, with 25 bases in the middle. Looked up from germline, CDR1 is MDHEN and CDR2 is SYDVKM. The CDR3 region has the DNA TGTGCCAGCAGTCGCAAGTCCCCAGGGGTTAGGGCCGCCGGGGAGCTGTTTTTT. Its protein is CASSRKSPGVRAAGELFF.

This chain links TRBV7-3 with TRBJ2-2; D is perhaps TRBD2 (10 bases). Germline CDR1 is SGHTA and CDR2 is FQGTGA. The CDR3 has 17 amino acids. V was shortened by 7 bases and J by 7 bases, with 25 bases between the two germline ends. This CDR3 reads CASTNRGLAGVDGELFF. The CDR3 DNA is TGTGCCAGCACCAACAGGGGGCTAGCGGGAGTTGACGGGGAGCTGTTTTTT.

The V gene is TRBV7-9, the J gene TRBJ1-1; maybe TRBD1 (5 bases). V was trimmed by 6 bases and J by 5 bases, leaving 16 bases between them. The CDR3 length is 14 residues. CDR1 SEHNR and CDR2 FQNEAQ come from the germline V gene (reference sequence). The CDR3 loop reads CASRRGGGVTEAFF. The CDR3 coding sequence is TGTGCCAGCAGACGAGGCGGGGGGGTGACTGAAGCTTTCTTT.